The 14 T cell receptor beta chains given below trace back to one sample, sequenced in a study of shared clonotypes between healthy human individuals. TCRdb's table, derived via immunoSEQ multiplex PCR, lists solely in-frame clones and lacks some. The table shows over 95,000 clones, with around two thirds occurring only once. Input material: memory CD8+ T cells sorted from blood. As to subset: CD45RO+ cells pooled with CCR7-negative TemRA cells. These receptors all stem from a woman between 25 and 40 years old in good health.

The chain uses TRBV7-9 and TRBJ2-7; the D is unclear. V lost 1 base and J 5 bases, leaving 12 bases between the germline ends. Per germline, CDR1 SEHNR and CDR2 FQNEAQ (reference sequence). This CDR3 has 14 residues. The DNA for the CDR3 is TGTGCCAGCAGCTTAGTACCCCGGAGACACGAGCAGTACTTC. Protein product: CASSLVPRRHEQYF.

The rearrangement uses TRBV6-1 and TRBJ2-7, with 7 bases fitting TRBD1. Germline loops: CDR1 MNHNS, CDR2 SASEGT. This CDR3 has 14 amino acids. The V and J ends lost 3 bases and 6 bases, in that order; junction bases with no gene match: 8. The CDR3, as DNA: TGTGCCAGCAGTGAGACAGGGCGCCTGATCGAGCAGTACTTC. Its translation is CASSETGRLIEQYF.

This chain links TRBV5-4 with TRBJ2-2; D is undetermined. The CDR3 is 13 amino acids. Trimming took 1 base from V and 6 from J, leaving 7 bases between them. The germline V gene has CDR1 SGHNT and CDR2 YYREEE (reference sequence). The CDR3, as DNA: TGTGCCAGCAGCTTGTTGTTGGCCGGGGAGCTGTTTTTT. Protein sequence: CASSLLLAGELFF.

Ten or more counts support this clone. The chain is built from TRBV19 and TRBJ2-5; the match to TRBD2 covers 7 bases. Trimming took 2 bases from V and 6 from J; bases not matched to a gene: 6. Germline assignment: CDR1 LNHDA and CDR2 SQIVND (reference sequence). This CDR3 contains 14 residues. CDR3 DNA: TGTGCCAGTAGTATATGGGCGGGGGAGAAGACCCAGTACTTC. It specifies CASSIWAGEKTQYF.

The V call is TRBV28, the J call TRBJ2-5; the match to TRBD2 covers 7 bases. Germline trimming cut 5 bases from V and 10 bases from J; bases unmatched to any gene: 13. Germline-derived CDR1 and CDR2 are MDHEN and SYDVKM. This CDR3 has 14 amino acids. The CDR3 nucleotides read TGTGCCAGCAGTACAATGGCCCGACCGGGGGGCCAGTACTTC. Protein sequence: CASSTMARPGGQYF.

This clone was detected many times. The genes are TRBV27 and TRBJ2-7; D gene uncertain. V was cut by 5 bases and J by 5 bases, with 16 bases left in between. Looked up from germline, CDR1 is MNHEY and CDR2 is SMNVEV (reference sequence). This CDR3 contains 14 residues. CDR3 in DNA: TGTGCCAGCAGTCTCGGCGGCTGGTTCGACGAGCAGTACTTC. It translates to CASSLGGWFDEQYF.

The gene calls are TRBV5-1 and TRBJ2-1; 9 bases agree with TRBD2. CDR1 SGHRS and CDR2 YFSETQ come from the germline V gene. V shed 0 bases, J shed 7 bases, and the junction held 2 bases outside the gene matches. This CDR3 region has 14 residues. The CDR3 region is CASSLVAGVNEQFF. The CDR3 DNA reads TGCGCCAGCAGCTTGGTAGCGGGAGTAAATGAGCAGTTCTTC.

The rearrangement links TRBV19 to TRBJ1-2; a possible D gene is TRBD1 (5 bases). The germline gives CDR1 LNHDA, CDR2 SQIVND (reference sequence). Between the trimmed V and J ends, which lost 3 bases and 6 bases, there was a span of 11 bases. This CDR3 has 13 amino acids. CDR3 DNA: TGTGCCAGTAGTATTTTGACAGTGGATGGCTACACCTTC. The encoded protein is CASSILTVDGYTF.

The chain combines TRBV5-1 with TRBJ2-7, with 7 nucleotides matching TRBD1. This CDR3 spans 17 amino acids. Germline CDR1 SGHRS, CDR2 YFSETQ. The junction had 15 bases not matched to a gene; V was cut back by 4 bases and J by 2 bases. This CDR3 reads CASSKPKPTGAPYEQYF. The CDR3 bases are TGCGCCAGCAGCAAACCGAAACCAACAGGGGCGCCCTACGAGCAGTACTTC.

A note on this clone: A single base is all that separates this from a far larger clone, so a read error is likely. The chain joins TRBV13 to TRBJ2-2; TRBD2 agrees at 8 bases. V was clipped by 5 bases and J by 5 bases; unmatched bases: 7. The CDR3 is 15 amino acids. Germline V gene data show CDR1 as PRHDT and CDR2 as FYEKMQ (reference sequence). DNA for the CDR3: TGTGCCAGCAGCGGGAACGGGAGGGTGACCGGGGAGCTGTTTTTT. Encoded protein: CASSGNGRVTGELFF.

V gene TRBV15 combines with J gene TRBJ2-5, with TRBD2 matching 10 bases. The V gene's germline CDR1 is LNHNV and CDR2 YYDKDF (reference sequence). With V trimmed by 4 bases and J by 2 bases, 10 bases remained unmatched. The CDR3 length is 17 residues. CDR3 loop: CATSTTVLTSGQETQYF. The CDR3 DNA reads TGTGCCACCAGCACCACGGTCCTGACTAGCGGGCAAGAGACCCAGTACTTC. The full variable domain, in which reference TRBV15 and TRBJ2-5 provide the parts outside the CDR3, is DAMVIQNPRYQVTQFGKPVTLSCSQTLNHNVMYWYQQKSSQAPKLLFHYYDKDFNNEADTPDNFQSRRPNTSFCFLDIRSPGLGDTAMYLCATSTTVLTSGQETQYFGPGTRLLVL.

The chain combines TRBV5-5 with TRBJ2-6, with D possibly TRBD1 on 8 matching bases. The V end was cut by 4 bases, the J end by 2 bases, with 22 bases between. Germline lookup yields CDR1 SGHKS and CDR2 YYEKEE (reference sequence). CDR3 length: 19 amino acids. CDR3: CASSPIGGTGLTGANVLTF. In DNA, the CDR3 is TGTGCCAGCAGCCCAATCGGGGGGACAGGACTGACTGGGGCCAACGTCCTGACTTTC.

This clone was seen repeatedly, ten times or more. The chain joins TRBV29-1 to TRBJ2-1; the match to TRBD2 covers 10 bases. Trimming removed 6 bases from V and 3 bases from J; junction bases left unmatched: 5. Germline loops: CDR1 SQVTM, CDR2 ANQGSEA. This CDR3 comprises 14 residues. CDR3 residues: CSVVTSGDYNEQFF. DNA for the CDR3: TGCAGCGTCGTAACTAGCGGGGACTACAATGAGCAGTTCTTC.

The chain links TRBV21-1 to TRBJ1-1. TRBV21-1 is recorded as a pseudogene. This CDR3 is built from 18 residues. CDR3 bases: TGTGCCAGCAGCAAAATGATCAGGGCACCGGGGATGAACACTGAAGCTTTCTTT. Encoded protein: CASSKMIRAPGMNTEAFF.